A selection of T cell receptor beta chains follows, all from one sample in a study of cytomegalovirus exposure and HLA in healthy donors. Sequenced by immunoSEQ multiplex PCR; TCRdb stores in-frame clones only, minus some. This table holds about 140,000 clones, 60% to 80% found once. Sequenced: PBMCs. These receptors were obtained from a man younger than 35 in good health and CMV-seronegative. The CDR3 runs from the conserved cysteine through the conserved F or W. Fields, in order: J gene, clone size, V gene, D gene, CDR3 protein, CDR3 DNA. A D gene is named only where the DNA matches it firmly. Some rows mark clone size as missing; the rest say once, few, many or name a class of expanded clone.

>TRBJ2-2|few|TRBV5-1|TRBD2
CASSPRRASGGPKAYTGELFF
TGCGCCAGCAGCCCGAGAAGGGCCAGCGGGGGGCCGAAAGCCTACACCGGGGAGCTGTTTTTT
>TRBJ1-6|NA|TRBV19|NA
CASRGAGLSPLHF
TGTGCCAGTAGGGGGGCAGGGTTGTCACCCCTCCACTTT
>TRBJ2-5|NA|TRBV11-2|NA
CASSLGSDQETQYF
TGTGCCAGCAGCTTAGGTTCAGACCAAGAGACCCAGTACTTC
>TRBJ1-2|NA|TRBV5-1|TRBD1
CASSLEGAAFADYGYTF
TGCGCCAGCAGCTTGGAGGGGGCTGCTTTCGCTGACTATGGCTACACCTTC
>TRBJ1-1|NA|TRBV28|NA
CASRQGGQNTEAFF
TGTGCCAGCAGGCAAGGGGGACAGAACACTGAAGCTTTCTTT
>TRBJ2-2|NA|TRBV19|TRBD1
CASSTGTGVTGELFF
TGTGCCAGTAGTACCGGGACAGGGGTCACCGGGGAGCTGTTTTTT
>TRBJ1-6|NA|TRBV6-4|NA
CASSDPREGGGNSPLHF
TGTGCCAGCAGTGACCCGAGAGAGGGAGGAGGTAATTCACCCCTCCACTTT
>TRBJ1-2|NA|TRBV5-4|TRBD1
CASSATGLYGYTF
TGTGCCAGCAGCGCGACAGGGCTTTACGGCTACACCTTC
>TRBJ2-4|NA|TRBV6-1|TRBD1
CASNLDRLKNIQYF
TGTGCCAGCAACTTGGACAGGTTGAAAAACATTCAGTACTTC
>TRBJ2-5|NA|TRBV7-9|TRBD2
CASSLDLLAGGGQETQYF
TGTGCCAGCAGCTTAGATCTACTAGCGGGGGGAGGTCAAGAGACCCAGTACTTC
>TRBJ1-5|NA|TRBV2|NA
CASSVQLDQPQHF
TGTGCCAGCAGCGTACAGTTGGATCAGCCCCAGCATTTT
>TRBJ2-7|few|TRBV6-1|NA
CASNLKQSYEQYF
TGTGCCAGCAATTTGAAACAGTCCTACGAGCAGTACTTC
>TRBJ1-1|once|TRBV9|NA
CASSVEAGEAFF
TGTGCCAGCAGCGTAGAGGCAGGGGAAGCTTTCTTT
>TRBJ1-1|NA|TRBV10-3|NA
CAISGYEGMNTEAFF
TGTGCCATCTCAGGGTACGAAGGGATGAACACTGAAGCTTTCTTT
>TRBJ1-6|NA|TRBV10-3|NA
CATRDTPYNSPLHF
TGTGCCACCCGGGACACTCCTTATAATTCACCCCTCCACTTT
>TRBJ1-1|NA|TRBV7-9|NA
CASRFMNTEAFF
TGTGCCAGCAGGTTTATGAACACTGAAGCTTTCTTT
>TRBJ2-7|NA|TRBV13|NA
CASSPSVLSSYEQYF
TGTGCCAGCAGCCCATCGGTCCTGAGCTCCTACGAGCAGTACTTC
>TRBJ1-2|NA|TRBV6-5|NA
CASSEYRGGYTF
TGTGCCAGCAGTGAGTACCGCGGCGGCTACACCTTC
>TRBJ1-5|NA|TRBV30|NA
CAWSVGGDQPQHF
TGTGCCTGGAGTGTCGGAGGGGACCAGCCCCAGCATTTT
>TRBJ1-6|NA|TRBV6-5|NA
CASSYSDRNSPLHF
TGTGCCAGCAGTTACTCGGACAGAAATTCACCCCTCCACTTT
>TRBJ2-7|few|TRBV6-5|TRBD1
CASSLHPRTGEQYF
TGTGCCAGCAGCCTACACCCCCGGACAGGCGAGCAGTACTTC
>TRBJ2-2|NA|TRBV9|TRBD1
CASTPGARTGGTGELFF
TGTGCCAGCACCCCCGGGGCTCGGACAGGGGGTACCGGGGAGCTGTTTTTT
>TRBJ2-1|NA|TRBV4-1|TRBD1
CASSHLGQGANNEQFF
TGCGCCAGCAGCCACCTCGGACAGGGGGCAAACAATGAGCAGTTCTTC
>TRBJ1-6|once|TRBV30|NA
CAWSVLKSPLHF
TGTGCCTGGAGTGTACTTAAATCACCCCTCCACTTT
>TRBJ1-2|NA|TRBV19|TRBD1
CASSRGTVINYGYTF
TGTGCCAGTAGTAGGGGGACAGTGATTAACTATGGCTACACCTTC
>TRBJ1-1|NA|TRBV10-3|NA
CAISETETEAFF
TGTGCCATCAGTGAGACCGAGACTGAAGCTTTCTTT
>TRBJ2-2|NA|TRBV11-1|NA
CATWGEPNTGELFF
TGTGCCACCTGGGGCGAACCGAACACCGGGGAGCTGTTTTTT
>TRBJ1-1|NA|TRBV6-5|NA
CASSPQFLNTEAFF
TGTGCCAGCAGCCCGCAGTTCTTGAACACTGAAGCTTTCTTT
>TRBJ1-1|NA|TRBV29-1|NA
CSVVSGGNPWGTEAFF
TGCAGCGTTGTTTCCGGAGGAAACCCCTGGGGCACTGAAGCTTTCTTT
>TRBJ2-3|NA|TRBV2|TRBD1
CASSLDRAGTDTQYF
TGTGCCAGCAGTTTAGACAGGGCGGGCACAGATACGCAGTATTTT
>TRBJ2-1|NA|TRBV7-9|TRBD1
CASSSPDRATYNEQFF
TGTGCCAGCAGCTCCCCGGACAGGGCCACCTACAATGAGCAGTTCTTC
>TRBJ1-1|NA|TRBV7-2|NA
CASSSSPGHTAFF
TGTGCCAGCAGCTCCTCCCCAGGACACACGGCTTTCTTT
>TRBJ2-5|NA|TRBV18|NA
CASSPDLSGETQYF
TGTGCCAGCTCACCCGACCTGTCGGGTGAGACCCAGTACTTC
>TRBJ1-5|NA|TRBV7-9|NA
CASSYGGGNNQPQHF
TGTGCCAGCAGCTACGGGGGAGGGAACAATCAGCCCCAGCATTTT
>TRBJ1-2|once|TRBV7-2|TRBD1
CASSLGQVWNGYTF
TGTGCCAGCAGCTTGGGACAGGTTTGGAATGGCTACACCTTC
>TRBJ2-5|NA|TRBV10-3|NA
CAISEVRETQYF
TGTGCCATCAGTGAGGTGCGGGAGACCCAGTACTTC
>TRBJ1-2|NA|TRBV5-1|TRBD1
CASSYRQGDYGYTF
TGCGCCAGCAGCTATAGACAGGGGGACTATGGCTACACCTTC
>TRBJ2-5|NA|TRBV5-1|NA
CASSLGQPQETQYF
TGCGCCAGCAGCTTAGGACAGCCCCAAGAGACCCAGTACTTC
>TRBJ1-6|NA|TRBV30|NA
CAWSGTGVGSPLHF
TGTGCCTGGAGTGGGACGGGAGTAGGGTCACCCCTCCACTTT
>TRBJ2-5|NA|TRBV19|NA
CASSISLWQETQYF
TGTGCCAGTAGTATAAGCTTGTGGCAAGAGACCCAGTACTTC
>TRBJ2-3|NA|TRBV4-2|TRBD2
CASSQGLAGEDTQYF
TGTGCCAGCAGCCAAGGACTAGCGGGGGAAGATACGCAGTATTTT
>TRBJ1-1|NA|TRBV7-2|TRBD1
CASSPRTGGLTEAFF
TGTGCCAGCAGCCCCCGGACAGGGGGCCTGACTGAAGCTTTCTTT
>TRBJ2-7|NA|TRBV9|TRBD1
CASSTGQGFDEQYF
TGTGCCAGCAGCACCGGACAGGGGTTCGACGAGCAGTACTTC
>TRBJ2-7|once|TRBV7-9|NA
CASSLFKQYEQYF
TGTGCCAGCAGCTTATTCAAACAGTACGAGCAGTACTTC
>TRBJ1-3|NA|TRBV25-1|NA
CASGHSTGNTIYF
TGTGCCAGCGGACATTCCACTGGAAACACCATATATTTT
>TRBJ2-3|NA|TRBV28|NA
CASRSDRILTDTQYF
TGTGCCAGCAGGTCTGACAGGATCCTCACAGATACGCAGTATTTT
>TRBJ2-1|NA|TRBV29-1|NA
CSPAGCNEQFF
TGCAGCCCGGCAGGGTGTAATGAGCAGTTCTTC
>TRBJ2-7|NA|TRBV18|NA
CASSPSYQTQDEQYF
TGTGCCAGCTCACCAAGTTACCAGACCCAGGACGAGCAGTACTTC